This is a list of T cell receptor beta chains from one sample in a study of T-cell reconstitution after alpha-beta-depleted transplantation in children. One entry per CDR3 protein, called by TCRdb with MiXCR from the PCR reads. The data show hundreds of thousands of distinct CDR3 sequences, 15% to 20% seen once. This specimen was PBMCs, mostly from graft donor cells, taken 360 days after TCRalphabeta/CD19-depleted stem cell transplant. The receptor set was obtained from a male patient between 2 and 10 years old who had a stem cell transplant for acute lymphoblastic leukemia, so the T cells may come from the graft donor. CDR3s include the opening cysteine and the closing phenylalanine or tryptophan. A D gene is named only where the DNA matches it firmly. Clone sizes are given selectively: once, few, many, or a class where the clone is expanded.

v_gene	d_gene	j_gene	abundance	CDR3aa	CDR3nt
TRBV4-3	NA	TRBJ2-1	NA	CASSSWGVQGNEQFF	TGCGCCAGCAGCTCCTGGGGAGTACAGGGAAATGAGCAGTTCTTC
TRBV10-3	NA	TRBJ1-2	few	CAISESSWGYTF	TGTGCCATCAGTGAGTCTTCCTGGGGCTACACCTTC
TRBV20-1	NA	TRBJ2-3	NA	CSASPGTGSTDTQYF	TGCAGTGCTAGTCCGGGAACAGGGAGCACAGATACGCAGTATTTT
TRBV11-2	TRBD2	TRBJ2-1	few	CASRGLAGAHRNEQFF	TGTGCCAGCCGGGGCCTTGCGGGAGCCCATCGCAATGAGCAGTTCTTC
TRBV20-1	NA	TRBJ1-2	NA	CSASPRRTAYGYTF	TGCAGTGCTAGTCCCCGTAGGACAGCCTATGGCTACACCTTC
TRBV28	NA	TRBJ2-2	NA	CASSPTKIGGELFF	TGTGCCAGCAGTCCGACAAAGATTGGCGGGGAGCTGTTTTTT
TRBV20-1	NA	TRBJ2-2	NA	CSARDFRSPAGELFF	TGCAGTGCTAGAGATTTCCGTTCCCCCGCCGGGGAGCTGTTTTTT
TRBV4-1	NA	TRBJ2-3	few	CASSQAPGSTDTQYF	TGCGCCAGCAGCCAAGCTCCGGGGAGCACAGATACGCAGTATTTT
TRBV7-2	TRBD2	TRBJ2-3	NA	CASSPRLAEYSRDTQYF	TGTGCCAGCAGCCCGAGGCTAGCGGAGTATAGCAGGGATACGCAGTATTTT
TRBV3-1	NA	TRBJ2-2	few	CASSQDPGGELFF	TGTGCCAGCAGCCAAGACCCTGGCGGGGAGCTGTTTTTT
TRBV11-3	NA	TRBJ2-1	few	CASSQNSNDEQFF	TGTGCCAGCAGCCAAAACTCGAATGATGAGCAGTTCTTC
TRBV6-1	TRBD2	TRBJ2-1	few	CASRPLADNEQFF	TGTGCCAGCAGGCCGCTAGCGGACAATGAGCAGTTCTTC
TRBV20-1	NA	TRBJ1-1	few	CSAAASANTEAFF	TGCAGTGCTGCAGCCTCAGCGAACACTGAAGCTTTCTTT
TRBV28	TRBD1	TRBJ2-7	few	CASSIRQGARMGEQYF	TGTGCCAGCAGTATCCGACAGGGAGCACGTATGGGGGAGCAGTACTTC
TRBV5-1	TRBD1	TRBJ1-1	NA	CASSGTGDTEAFF	TGCGCCAGCAGCGGGACAGGGGACACTGAAGCTTTCTTT
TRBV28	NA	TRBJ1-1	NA	CASSLGTVRRSFF	TGTGCCAGCAGTTTAGGGACGGTTCGTCGGTCTTTCTTT
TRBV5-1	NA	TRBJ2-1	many	CASNVGLNNEQFF	TGCGCCAGCAACGTCGGACTCAACAATGAGCAGTTCTTC
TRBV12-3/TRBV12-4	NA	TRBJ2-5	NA	CASSWGKETQYF	TGTGCCAGCAGTTGGGGCAAAGAGACCCAGTACTTC
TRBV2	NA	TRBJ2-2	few	CASNPLVRPFFTGELFF	TGTGCCAGCAACCCCCTTGTCCGCCCCTTCTTTACCGGGGAGCTGTTTTTT
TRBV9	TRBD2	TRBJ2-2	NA	CASRRGAGGPTGELFF	TGTGCCAGCAGGAGGGGAGCGGGAGGGCCCACCGGGGAGCTGTTTTTT
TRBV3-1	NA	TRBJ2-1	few	CASSQGEGISYNEQFF	TGTGCCAGCAGCCAGGGTGAAGGGATCTCCTACAATGAGCAGTTCTTC
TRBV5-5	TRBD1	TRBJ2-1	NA	CASCTGTVKAANEQFF	TGTGCCAGCTGTACCGGGACAGTCAAAGCCGCCAATGAGCAGTTCTTC
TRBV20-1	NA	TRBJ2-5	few	CSARDRERVSRETQYF	TGCAGTGCTAGAGACAGGGAGCGGGTATCACGGGAGACCCAGTACTTC
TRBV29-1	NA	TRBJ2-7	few	CSVQGIYPYEQYF	TGCAGCGTTCAGGGGATCTATCCCTACGAGCAGTACTTC
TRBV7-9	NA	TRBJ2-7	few	CASSLSRGGRSYEQYF	TGTGCCAGCAGCTTATCCAGGGGAGGGAGGTCCTACGAGCAGTACTTC
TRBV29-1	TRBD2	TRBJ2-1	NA	CSIDGTSGRPVNNEQFF	TGCAGCATCGACGGGACTAGCGGGAGGCCCGTTAACAATGAGCAGTTCTTC